The 15 T cell receptor beta chains below all came from one sample that was sequenced in a study of T-cell reconstitution after alpha-beta-depleted transplantation in children (dated by TCRdb to the mid-2010s). The library was produced with PCR. Sequencer: Illumina HiSeq 2500. Molecular barcoding was employed in the preparation of TCR libraries, with unique molecular identifiers being used to normalize TCRbeta repertoire quantification. TCRdb reprocessed the public reads (quality trimming at Q25 with fastp, clone calling with MiXCR) and kept in-frame beta chains. Rows merge per CDR3 protein into single entries with the most common DNA and genes. The sample records 500,000 or so distinct CDR3 sequences, approximately 32% of which are singletons. The top ten clonotypes cover about 2.3% of the sample. The sequencing here drew on PBMCs from the stem cell graft donor, taken from the stem cell graft. The receptors shown here come from a human donor who donated a stem cell graft to a child with aplastic anemia.

The CDR3 nucleotides are TGCGCCAGCAGCCCAACGAGGACGGTCCGGGAGACCCAGTACTTC. Its protein product is CASSPTRTVRETQYF. The chain couples TRBV4-3 to TRBJ2-5; D is ambiguous. V was cut by 4 bases and J by 5 bases, with 17 bases left in between. There are 15 residues in the CDR3. Per the germline V gene, CDR1 is LGHNA and CDR2 is YSLEER.

V usage is TRBV11-2 and J usage is TRBJ2-7, with TRBD2 matching over 13 bases. Germline V gene sequence: CDR1 SGHAT, CDR2 FQNNGV. The CDR3 has 19 residues. V gave up 0 bases and J gave up 2 bases; unmatched junction bases: 10. The CDR3 loop reads CASSLEGTSGTLDAYEQYF. The CDR3 nucleotides read TGTGCCAGCAGCTTAGAAGGGACTAGCGGGACCTTAGACGCCTACGAGCAGTACTTC.

This clonotype was recorded a few times. The chain recombines TRBV6-1 with TRBJ1-2; D not resolved. The length of the CDR3 is 14 residues. From germline, CDR1 is MNHNS and CDR2 SASEGT. Trimming took off 1 base at V and 5 bases at J, with 11 bases between the two ends. This CDR3 is CASSEVRIPYGYTF. In DNA form, the CDR3 reads TGTGCCAGCAGTGAAGTTCGGATCCCATATGGCTACACCTTC.

This sequence joins TRBV19 and TRBJ1-1; 10 positions match TRBD1. Losses at the gene ends were 7 bases for V and 5 bases for J; bases not matched to a gene: 10. Germline lookup yields CDR1 LNHDA and CDR2 SQIVND (reference sequence). This CDR3 comprises 15 residues. The CDR3 spells CASTALGQGRTEAFF. The DNA for the CDR3 is TGTGCCAGTACCGCCTTGGGACAGGGGCGGACTGAAGCTTTCTTT.

This clonotype was seen a handful of times. The chain has TRBV7-9 and TRBJ1-1; D may be TRBD1 (5 bases). V shed 3 bases and J shed 4 bases, with 15 bases lying between them. Germline lookup yields CDR1 SEHNR and CDR2 FQNEAQ (reference sequence). The CDR3 sequence is 15 residues long. CDR3 DNA: TGTGCCAGCAGCTTGCCGAAGGGGAGCGGCACTGAAGCTTTCTTT. Protein: CASSLPKGSGTEAFF.

This clonotype was detected a few times. The chain uses TRBV29-1 and TRBJ2-3; no clear D. V dropped 6 bases and J dropped 0 bases, with 19 bases sitting between them. The CDR3 spans 16 residues. Germline lookup yields CDR1 SQVTM and CDR2 ANQGSEA. CDR3 protein: CSVLETLRPSTDTQYF. The CDR3 DNA reads as TGCAGCGTGCTAGAAACCCTAAGGCCTAGCACAGATACGCAGTATTTT.

This clonotype appeared a few times. The chain combines TRBV12-3 or TRBV12-4 with TRBJ2-7; TRBD1 matches 11 bases. The CDR3 totals 15 residues. V shed 4 bases, J shed 6 bases, and the junction held 8 bases outside the gene matches. The CDR3 loop reads CASSSQDRGLAEQYF. The CDR3 DNA follows: TGTGCCAGCAGTTCCCAGGACAGGGGGCTGGCCGAGCAGTACTTC.

V gene TRBV12-3 or TRBV12-4 combines with J gene TRBJ1-2, with a weak D call TRBD1 (6 bases). CDR3 length: 13 residues. The V end was cut by 6 bases, the J end by 8 bases, with 16 bases between. CDR3 nucleotide sequence: TGTGCCAGCAGAACGGACAGTACTAGGGGCTACACCTTC. Translation gives CASRTDSTRGYTF.

The chain carries TRBV7-2 and TRBJ2-1, with D perhaps matching TRBD1 or TRBD2 (5 bases each). Trimming took 1 base from V and 9 from J, leaving 13 bases between them. The length of the CDR3 is 14 residues. Per germline, CDR1 SGHTA and CDR2 FQGNSA. CDR3 loop: CASSLGGAGSEQFF. The CDR3 coding sequence is TGTGCCAGCAGCTTAGGCGGCGCAGGGAGTGAGCAGTTCTTC.

The V and J genes are TRBV29-1 and TRBJ1-4; D gene ambiguous. This CDR3 has 13 amino acids. The germline V gene has CDR1 SQVTM and CDR2 ANQGSEA. With 2 bases removed from V and 5 bases from J, the gap between germline ends came to 9 bases. The CDR3: CSVERPPNEKLFF. CDR3 in DNA: TGCAGCGTTGAACGCCCGCCGAATGAAAAACTGTTTTTT.

CDR3 sequence: CASSLNGERQFNYGYTF. The DNA for the CDR3 is TGTGCCAGCAGCTTAAATGGGGAACGACAGTTTAACTATGGCTACACCTTC. The chain couples TRBV7-8 to TRBJ1-2, with D perhaps TRBD1 (5 bases). V lost 2 bases to trimming and J lost 1 base, with 17 bases between them. Germline CDR1 and CDR2: SGHVS and FQNEAQ. The CDR3 extends over 17 amino acids. The entire variable domain, with the rest obtained from reference TRBV7-8 and TRBJ1-2, is as follows: GAGVSQSPRYKVAKRGQDVALRCDPISGHVSLFWYQQALGQGPEFLTYFQNEAQLDKSGLPSDRFFAERPEGSVSTLKIQRTQQEDSAVYLCASSLNGERQFNYGYTFGSGTRLTVV.

The chain has TRBV10-3 and TRBJ1-4, with D maybe TRBD1 (6 bases). The CDR3 length is 14 residues. V lost 6 bases, J lost 5 bases, and 13 bases lay in between. CDR1 and CDR2 (germline): ENHRY, SYGVKD. This CDR3 reads CAIRPTGTNEKLFF. The CDR3, as DNA: TGTGCCATCAGACCGACAGGTACCAATGAAAAACTGTTTTTT.

This sequence joins TRBV5-4 and TRBJ1-1, with unresolved D. V gave up 5 bases and J gave up 1 base, with 15 bases separating them. CDR1 and CDR2 (germline): SGHNT, YYREEE (reference sequence). The CDR3 runs to 15 residues. The CDR3 DNA is TGTGCCAGCAGGGGAGAGGCGGGAAGGAACACTGAAGCTTTCTTT. The encoded protein is CASRGEAGRNTEAFF.

The chain couples TRBV19 to TRBJ1-2; 9 positions agree with TRBD1. The germline V gene encodes CDR1 LNHDA and CDR2 SQIVND (reference sequence). The CDR3 contains 13 residues. J lost 4 bases, V lost 7 bases, and 4 bases had no gene match. CDR3 sequence reads: CASTQTGGYGYTF. The DNA of the CDR3 is TGTGCCAGTACTCAGACAGGGGGCTATGGCTACACCTTC.

This clonotype has only a few counts. The V gene is TRBV2, the J gene TRBJ1-5; D is possibly TRBD1 (6 bases). Germline lookup yields CDR1 SNHLY and CDR2 FYNNEI. V lost 7 bases, J lost 4 bases, and 14 bases lay in between. The CDR3 spans 14 residues. CDR3 nucleotides: TGTGCCAGCACGTCTCCAGGGGTGAATCAGCCCCAGCATTTT. It codes for CASTSPGVNQPQHF.